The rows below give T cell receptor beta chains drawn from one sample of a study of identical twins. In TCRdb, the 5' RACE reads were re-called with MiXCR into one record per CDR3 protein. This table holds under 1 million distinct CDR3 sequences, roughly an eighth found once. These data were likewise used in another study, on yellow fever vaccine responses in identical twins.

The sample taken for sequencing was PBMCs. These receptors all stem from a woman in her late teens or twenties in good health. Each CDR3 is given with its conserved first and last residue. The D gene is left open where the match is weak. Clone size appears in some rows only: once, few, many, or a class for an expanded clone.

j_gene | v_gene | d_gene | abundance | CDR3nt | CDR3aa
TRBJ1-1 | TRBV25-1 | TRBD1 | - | TGTGCCAGCAGAAGACAGGGAAGGAACACTGAAGCTTTCTTT | CASRRQGRNTEAFF
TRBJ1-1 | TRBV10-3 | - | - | TGTGCCATCTCGCGACAGATGAACACTGAAGCTTTCTTT | CAISRQMNTEAFF
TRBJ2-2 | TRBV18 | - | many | TGTGCCAGCTCACCGGGCAGGCAGGGAGCGCACACCGGGGAGCTGTTTTTT | CASSPGRQGAHTGELFF
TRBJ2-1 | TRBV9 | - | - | TGTGCCAGCAGCGCAGTAGGGATTGAGCAGTTCTTC | CASSAVGIEQFF
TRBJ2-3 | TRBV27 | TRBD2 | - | TGTGCCAGCAGTTTATTTCCTAGCGGGGCTGGAGATACGCAGTATTTT | CASSLFPSGAGDTQYF
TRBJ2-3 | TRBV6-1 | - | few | TGTGCCAGCGGCTTGGGAAGATCTAGCACAGATACGCAGTATTTT | CASGLGRSSTDTQYF
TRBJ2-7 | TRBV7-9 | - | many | TGTGCCAGCAGCTTAGCGGCCGAAATCTCTACGTTGGAGCAGTACTTC | CASSLAAEISTLEQYF
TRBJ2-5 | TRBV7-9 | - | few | TGTGCCAGCAGCCCGAAAGGCAGGGAGCGAGAGACCCAGTACTTC | CASSPKGRERETQYF
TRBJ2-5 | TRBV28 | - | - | TGTGCCAGCAGTTTTATACCGGCATATCCTTGGCTCCTAACACTAGTTTTAAGTGAGACCCAGTACTTC | CASSFIPAYPWLLTLVLSETQYF
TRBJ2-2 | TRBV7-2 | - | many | TGTGCCAGCAGCTTGACCCTGGGACGTCCGAGCACCGGGGAGCTGTTTTTT | CASSLTLGRPSTGELFF
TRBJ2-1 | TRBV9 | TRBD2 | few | TGTGCCAGCAGCGTAGAACGACTAGCGGGATTTTACAATGAGCAGTTCTTC | CASSVERLAGFYNEQFF
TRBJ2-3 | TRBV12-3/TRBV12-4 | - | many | TGTGCCAGCAGCCGGACCATTCCGATATTT | CASSRTIPIF
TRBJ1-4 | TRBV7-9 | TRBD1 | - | TGTGCCAGCAGTACGGACAGGGTTAGTGAAAAACTGTTTTTT | CASSTDRVSEKLFF
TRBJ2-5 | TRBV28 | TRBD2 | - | TGTGCCAGCAGTCATCCGGGACTAGCGGGACAAGAGACCCAGTACTTC | CASSHPGLAGQETQYF
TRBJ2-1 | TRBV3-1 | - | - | TGTGCCAGCAGCTACGCACGGGCACCTCAGACGTACAATGAGCAGTTCTTC | CASSYARAPQTYNEQFF
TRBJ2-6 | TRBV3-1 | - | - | TGTGCCAGCAGCCGCCCTGCGACTGGGGCCAACGTCCTGACTTTC | CASSRPATGANVLTF
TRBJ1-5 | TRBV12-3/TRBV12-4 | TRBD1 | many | TGCGCCAGCAGCTTGGGGACAGGGGGCAATCAGCCCCAGCATTTT | CASSLGTGGNQPQHF
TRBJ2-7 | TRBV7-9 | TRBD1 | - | TGTGCCAGCAGCTCCAAACAGGGGCACGAGCAGTACTTC | CASSSKQGHEQYF
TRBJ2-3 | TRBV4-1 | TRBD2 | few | TGCGCCAGCAGCCTCCTAGCGGGGGAAAGAAAGTATTTT | CASSLLAGERKYF
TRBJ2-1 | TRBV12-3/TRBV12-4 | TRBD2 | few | TGTGCCAGCAGACCCGGGACTAGCGGGACGGGGCAGTTCTTC | CASRPGTSGTGQFF
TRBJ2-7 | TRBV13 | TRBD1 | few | TGTGCCAGCAGCCCCCGGGGAAGGGGACAGGGTAACTACGAGCAGTACTTC | CASSPRGRGQGNYEQYF
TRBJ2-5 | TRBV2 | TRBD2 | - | TGTGCCATTCCCCCGCGGACTAGCGGGAGGGCCGGTGGAGCAGAGACCCAGTACTTC | CAIPPRTSGRAGGAETQYF
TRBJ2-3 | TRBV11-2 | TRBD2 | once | TGTGCCAGCAGCGGGCCGGGACTAGCGGGTTATACGCAGTATTTT | CASSGPGLAGYTQYF
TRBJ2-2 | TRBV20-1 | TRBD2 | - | TGCAGTGCCCCACGGGCGGGGGGGCGTCTGAGGAACACCGGGGAGCTGTTTTTT | CSAPRAGGRLRNTGELFF
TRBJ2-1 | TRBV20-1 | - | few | TGCAGTGCTAGAGGGGGCCAACACAATGAGCAGTTCTTC | CSARGGQHNEQFF
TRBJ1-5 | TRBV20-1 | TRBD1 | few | TGCAGTGCCAAAGACAGGGTGGGGAATCAGCCCCAGCATTTT | CSAKDRVGNQPQHF
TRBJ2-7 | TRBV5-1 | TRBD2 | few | TGCGCCAGCAGCTTGGAGGGTAGCGGGATAACCTACGAGCAGTACTTC | CASSLEGSGITYEQYF
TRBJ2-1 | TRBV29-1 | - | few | TGCAGCGTTGAATTCAGGTTCAATGAGCAGTTCTTC | CSVEFRFNEQFF
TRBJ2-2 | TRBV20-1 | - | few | TGCAGTGCTAGTCACGGGGGGAACACCGGGGAGCTGTTTTTT | CSASHGGNTGELFF
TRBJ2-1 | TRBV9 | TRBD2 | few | TGTGCCAGCAGCGTAGCTTCGGGACTAACATACAATGAGCAGTTCTTC | CASSVASGLTYNEQFF
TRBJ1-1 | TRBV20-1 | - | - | TGCAGTGCGGCGGGCAGGGTGATCACTGAAGCTTTCTTT | CSAAGRVITEAFF
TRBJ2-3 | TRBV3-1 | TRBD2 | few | TGTGCCAGCAGCCAAAAGACTAGCGGGAACACAGATACGCAGTATTTT | CASSQKTSGNTDTQYF
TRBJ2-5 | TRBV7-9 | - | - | TGTGCCAGCAGCCTCTTAGGGAGCGGCCAAGAGACCCAGTACTTC | CASSLLGSGQETQYF
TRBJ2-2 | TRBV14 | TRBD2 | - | TGTGCCAGCAGCCAAGGACTAGCGGGAGTTACCGGGGAGCTGTTTTTT | CASSQGLAGVTGELFF
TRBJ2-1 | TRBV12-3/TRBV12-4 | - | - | TGTGCCAGCAGTTTTTCGGGGCAGGGACGTGAGCAGTTCTTC | CASSFSGQGREQFF
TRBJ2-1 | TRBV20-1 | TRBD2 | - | TGCAGTGCTAGAGATCAAACTAGCGGGGAAGTGGATGAGCAGTTCTTC | CSARDQTSGEVDEQFF
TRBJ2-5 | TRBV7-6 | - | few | TGTGCCAGCAGCTTAGAACCCGAGGGGACCCAGTACTTC | CASSLEPEGTQYF
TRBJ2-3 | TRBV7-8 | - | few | TGTGCCAGCAGCTTCCAACGGGGCATAGCCGCGGATACGCAGTATTTT | CASSFQRGIAADTQYF
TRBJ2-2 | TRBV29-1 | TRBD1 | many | TGCAGCGTTCAAACAGTACAGGGGGCGCTCGGGGAGCTGTTTTTT | CSVQTVQGALGELFF
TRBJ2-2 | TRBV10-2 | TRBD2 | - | TGCGCCAGCAGTTTCGGGAGGGCCACCGGGGAGCTGTTTTTT | CASSFGRATGELFF
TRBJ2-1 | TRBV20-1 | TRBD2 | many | TGCAGTGCTAGAGCGAGTGGGACTAGCGGGGGGGCTTACAATGAGCAGTTCTTC | CSARASGTSGGAYNEQFF
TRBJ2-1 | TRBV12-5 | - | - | TGTGCTAGTGGTTTGATGTTGGACAATGAGCAGTTCTTC | CASGLMLDNEQFF
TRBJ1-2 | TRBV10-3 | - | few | TGTGCCATCAGTGTCGGCGGGAGCTATGGCTACACCTTC | CAISVGGSYGYTF
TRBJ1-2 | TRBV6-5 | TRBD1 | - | TGTGCCAGCAGGGGGACAGCGGGTGGCTACACCTTC | CASRGTAGGYTF
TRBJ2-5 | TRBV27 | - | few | TGTGCCAGCAGTCAACAGTTCCCCCAAGAGACCCAGTACTTC | CASSQQFPQETQYF
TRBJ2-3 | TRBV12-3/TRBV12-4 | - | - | TGTGCCAGCAGGTGGGGAGAGGGTGCCGCAGATGCGCAGTATTTT | CASRWGEGAADAQYF
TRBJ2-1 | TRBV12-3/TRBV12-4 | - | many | TGTGCCAGCAGTTCAGGGGGACTCTCCAATGAGCAGTTCTTC | CASSSGGLSNEQFF
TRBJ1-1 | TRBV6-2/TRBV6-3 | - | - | TGTGCCAGCATCCCCGGCTGGCTGCGGAGCACTGAAGCTTTCTTT | CASIPGWLRSTEAFF
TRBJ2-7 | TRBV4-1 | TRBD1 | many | TGCGCCAGCAGCCAAGCAGGGGGCAGCCTCTCCTACGAGCAGTACTTC | CASSQAGGSLSYEQYF
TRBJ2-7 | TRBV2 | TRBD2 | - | TGTGCCAGCAGTGACATAGCGGGAGGCTCCTACGAGCAGTACTTC | CASSDIAGGSYEQYF
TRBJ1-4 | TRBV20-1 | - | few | TGCAGTACGGGGGCGGGGACCATGCGGGAAAAACTGTTTTTT | CSTGAGTMREKLFF
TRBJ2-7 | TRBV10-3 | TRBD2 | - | TGTGCCATCAGTGACGGAGGGCTAGCGGGAGCTTGGGAGTACTTC | CAISDGGLAGAWEYF
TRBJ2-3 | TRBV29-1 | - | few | TGCAGCGTTGCGGGGCTTAGAACTAGCACAGATACGCAGTATTTT | CSVAGLRTSTDTQYF